These 12 T cell receptor beta chains share one sample of origin, sequenced in a study of T-cell reconstitution after alpha-beta-depleted transplantation in children. The TCRbeta library incorporated unique molecular identifiers. MiXCR, run by TCRdb on the PCR reads, gives a single entry per CDR3 protein. The top ten clones hold roughly 5% of a sample with 700,000 to 950,000 distinct CDR3 sequences, about 16% of them seen once. The material was PBMCs, mostly from graft donor cells, obtained 360 days after TCRalphabeta/CD19-depleted stem cell transplant. These receptors were taken from a male patient between 5 and 17 years old who had a stem cell transplant for acute lymphoblastic leukemia, so the T cells may come from the graft donor.

The V gene is TRBV12-3 or TRBV12-4, the J gene TRBJ2-7, with 8 bases aligning to TRBD1. The ends lost 6 bases at V and 4 bases at J; junction bases unmatched: 14. The CDR3 covers 16 residues. For the CDR3, the DNA is TGTGCCAGCAGCCCCAATAGCTATGGGGACAGGTACGAGCAGTACTTC. Translating it yields CASSPNSYGDRYEQYF.

V usage is TRBV7-2 and J usage is TRBJ2-7, with no clear D. The germline gives CDR1 SGHTA, CDR2 FQGNSA. V lost 3 bases and J 4 bases, leaving 16 bases between the germline ends. The CDR3 sequence is 15 residues long. In DNA, the CDR3 is TGTGCCAGCAGCTTTGGGCCACATATGGCTTACGAGCAGTACTTC. It specifies CASSFGPHMAYEQYF.

This clonotype was counted a few times. The chain is built from TRBV10-1 and TRBJ2-1; 7 bases map to TRBD2. From germline, CDR1 is WNHNN and CDR2 SYGVQD (reference sequence). V lost 2 bases, J lost 6 bases, and 22 bases stayed unmatched. The CDR3 is 20 amino acids. The CDR3 region is CASSEKELARAVGRFNEQFF. In nucleotides, the CDR3 is TGCGCCAGCAGTGAGAAAGAACTAGCGCGGGCTGTTGGCCGCTTCAATGAGCAGTTCTTC.

This clonotype was detected ten times or more. The V and J genes are TRBV27 and TRBJ1-5; the D gene is possibly TRBD1 (6 bases). Trimming stripped 5 bases from V and 2 bases from J, with 13 bases between. Germline lookup yields CDR1 MNHEY and CDR2 SMNVEV (reference sequence). This CDR3 region has 15 residues. CDR3 nucleotide sequence: TGTGCCAGCAGTGAGGCGGGGGCTGGCAATCAGCCCCAGCATTTT. Its protein product is CASSEAGAGNQPQHF.

This clonotype was observed at least ten times. This chain joins TRBV20-1 and TRBJ2-5; 7 nucleotides agree with TRBD2. The junction had 10 bases not matched to a gene; V was cut back by 3 bases and J by 0 bases. The germline CDR1 and CDR2 sequences are DFQATT and SNEGSKA (reference sequence). CDR3 length: 16 residues. In DNA form, the CDR3 reads TGCAGTGCTAGTCGGCTAGCGGATAGGTACCAAGAGACCCAGTACTTC. Its protein product is CSASRLADRYQETQYF.

At least ten counts were recorded for this clonotype. This chain connects TRBV25-1 to TRBJ2-1; D remains ambiguous. The V end was cut by 0 bases, the J end by 5 bases, with 17 bases between. The CDR3 contains 17 residues. Germline V gene sequence: CDR1 MGHDK, CDR2 SYGVNS. The CDR3 spells CASSEYNTADANNEQFF. CDR3 nucleotides: TGTGCCAGCAGTGAATATAATACGGCGGACGCTAACAATGAGCAGTTCTTC.

Many counts were recorded for this clonotype. V gene TRBV24-1 combines with J gene TRBJ2-7; D gene unclear. The germline V gene has CDR1 KGHDR and CDR2 SFDVKD. The length of the CDR3 is 13 residues. Trimming stripped 4 bases from V and 0 bases from J, with 6 bases between. CDR3 sequence (DNA): TGTGCCACCAGTGAGAGTTTCTCCTACGAGCAGTACTTC. It encodes CATSESFSYEQYF.

The V call is TRBV6-5, the J call TRBJ2-3; 11 nucleotides align to TRBD1. The germline gives CDR1 MNHEY, CDR2 SVGAGI. The CDR3 extends over 16 amino acids. The V segment lost 6 bases and the J segment 6 bases; nucleotides outside the gene matches: 11. The CDR3 nucleotides are TGTGCCAGCAGCATAGGGACAGGGGGACGCAGGGATACGCAGTATTTT. Its protein is CASSIGTGGRRDTQYF.

This clonotype was detected ten times or more. J is TRBJ2-7 and V is TRBV15, with 8 bases matching TRBD2. The CDR3 spans 14 residues. Germline CDR1 and CDR2: LNHNV and YYDKDF (reference sequence). With 6 bases clipped from V and 2 bases from J, the junction kept 6 bases outside the gene matches. The DNA for the CDR3 is TGTGCCACCAGTCGTCCGGGACTAGCCTACGAGCAGTACTTC. It translates to CATSRPGLAYEQYF.

About this clonotype itself: Given a much more abundant clone one base away, this may be a read error. The CDR3: CASSLDGGNYGYTF. Written as DNA, the CDR3 is TGTGCCAGCAGCTTAGACGGAGGGAACTATGGCTACACCTTC. The chain links TRBV7-6 to TRBJ1-2, with D hard to call. In germline, CDR1 is SGHVS, CDR2 FNYEAQ. CDR3 length equals 14 residues. V lost 1 base and J 2 bases, leaving 8 bases between the germline ends.

This clonotype was detected a few times. CDR3 DNA sequence: TGCGCCAGCAGCCCGAAAGGGAACTGGTACGAGCAGTACTTC. The encoded protein is CASSPKGNWYEQYF. The V gene is TRBV4-1, the J gene TRBJ2-7; D is unclear. Germline CDR1 reads MGHRA; CDR2 reads YSYEKL. This CDR3 comprises 14 residues. V lost 4 bases to trimming and J lost 4 bases, with 14 bases between them.

The V gene is TRBV7-8, the J gene TRBJ2-1; D is perhaps TRBD1 (6 bases). Germline loops: CDR1 SGHVS, CDR2 FQNEAQ. This CDR3 is built from 15 residues. V lost 3 bases to trimming and J lost 8 bases, with 17 bases between them. CDR3 amino acids: CASSFLTSGADEQFF. CDR3 nucleotide sequence: TGTGCCAGCAGCTTTTTAACCTCAGGGGCCGATGAGCAGTTCTTC. Based on the CDR3 plus reference TRBV7-8 and TRBJ2-1, the full variable domain is GAGVSQSPRYKVAKRGQDVALRCDPISGHVSLFWYQQALGQGPEFLTYFQNEAQLDKSGLPSDRFFAERPEGSVSTLKIQRTQQEDSAVYLCASSFLTSGADEQFFGPGTRLTVL.